Below, one TCR beta chain is given with its context. Germline-derived CDR1 and CDR2 are MNHEY and SVGAGI. The length of the CDR3 is 16 residues. V dropped 2 bases and J dropped 5; count of bases not matched to a gene: 2. This entry is derived from a study of cytomegalovirus exposure and HLA in healthy donors. PCR was performed using 60 Vbeta and 13 Jbeta primers. The data were produced by immunoSEQ multiplex PCR, yet TCRdb's version contains in-frame clones alone and is incomplete. The top ten hold roughly 4.2% of the sample, which has 150,000 to 180,000 clones, over 65% seen once. The sequence was obtained from a woman in her 40s in good health and CMV-seronegative. The rearrangement joins TRBV6-5 to TRBJ2-3; 15 positions match TRBD2. Material for sequencing was PBMCs. The CDR3 DNA reads as TGTGCCAGCAGTTACGGACTAGCGGGGGGGGAAGATACGCAGTATTTT. Amino acids: CASSYGLAGGEDTQYF.